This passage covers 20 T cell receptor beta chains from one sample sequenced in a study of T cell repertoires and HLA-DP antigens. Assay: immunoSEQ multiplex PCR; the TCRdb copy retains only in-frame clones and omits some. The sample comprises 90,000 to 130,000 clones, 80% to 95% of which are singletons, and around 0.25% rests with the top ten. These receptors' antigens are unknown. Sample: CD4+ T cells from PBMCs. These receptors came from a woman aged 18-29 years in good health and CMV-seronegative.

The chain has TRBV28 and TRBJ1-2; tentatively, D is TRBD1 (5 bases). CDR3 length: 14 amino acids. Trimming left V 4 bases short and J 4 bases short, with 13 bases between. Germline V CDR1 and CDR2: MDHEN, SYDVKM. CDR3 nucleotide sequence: TGTGCCAGCAGTTCTTTCGGGACGGCCTATGGCTACACCTTC. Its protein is CASSSFGTAYGYTF.

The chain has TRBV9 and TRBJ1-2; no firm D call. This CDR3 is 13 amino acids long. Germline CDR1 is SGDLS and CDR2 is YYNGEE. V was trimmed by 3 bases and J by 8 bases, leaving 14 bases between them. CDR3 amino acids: CASSAADPSGYTF. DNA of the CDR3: TGTGCCAGCAGCGCCGCAGACCCCTCCGGCTACACCTTC.

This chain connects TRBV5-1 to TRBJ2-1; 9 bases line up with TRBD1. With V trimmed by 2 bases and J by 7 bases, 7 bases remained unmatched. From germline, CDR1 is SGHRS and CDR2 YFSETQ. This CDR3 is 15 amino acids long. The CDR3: CASSLDRGGENEQFF. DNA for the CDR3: TGCGCCAGCAGCTTAGACAGGGGGGGCGAGAATGAGCAGTTCTTC.

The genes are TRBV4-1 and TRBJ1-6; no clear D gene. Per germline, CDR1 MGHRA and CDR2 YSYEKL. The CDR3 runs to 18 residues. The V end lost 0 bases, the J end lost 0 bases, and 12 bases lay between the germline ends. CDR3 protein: CASSQDRMGSSYNSPLHF. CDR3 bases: TGCGCCAGCAGCCAAGATCGGATGGGCAGCTCCTATAATTCACCCCTCCACTTT.

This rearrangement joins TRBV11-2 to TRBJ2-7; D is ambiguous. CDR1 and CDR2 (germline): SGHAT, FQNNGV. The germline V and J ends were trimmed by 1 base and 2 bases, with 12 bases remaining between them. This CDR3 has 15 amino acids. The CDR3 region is CASSLGAAGTYEQYV. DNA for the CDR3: TGTGCCAGCAGCTTAGGGGCAGCAGGAACCTACGAGCAGTACGTC.

CDR3 sequence: CASSEQGAHTEAFF. The CDR3 coding sequence is TGTGCCAGCAGTGAACAGGGGGCGCACACTGAAGCTTTCTTT. The chain is built from TRBV6-5 and TRBJ1-1, with 9 positions matching TRBD1. Germline trimming cut 5 bases from V and 3 bases from J; bases unmatched to any gene: 4. There are 14 residues in the CDR3. CDR1 is MNHEY and CDR2 is SVGAGI in the germline V gene.

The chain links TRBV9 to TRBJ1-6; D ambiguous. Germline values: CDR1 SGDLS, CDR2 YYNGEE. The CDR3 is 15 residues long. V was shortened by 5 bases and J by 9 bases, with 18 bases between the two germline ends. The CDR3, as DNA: TGTGCCAGCAGTCTCCTCGATGGTTTTCGTTCACCCCTCCACTTT. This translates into CASSLLDGFRSPLHF.

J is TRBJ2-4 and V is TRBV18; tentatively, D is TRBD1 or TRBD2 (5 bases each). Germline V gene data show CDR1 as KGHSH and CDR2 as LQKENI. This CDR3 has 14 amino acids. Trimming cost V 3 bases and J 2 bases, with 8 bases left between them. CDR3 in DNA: TGTGCCAGCTCACCGGGACCTTCCAAAAACATTCAGTACTTC. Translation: CASSPGPSKNIQYF.

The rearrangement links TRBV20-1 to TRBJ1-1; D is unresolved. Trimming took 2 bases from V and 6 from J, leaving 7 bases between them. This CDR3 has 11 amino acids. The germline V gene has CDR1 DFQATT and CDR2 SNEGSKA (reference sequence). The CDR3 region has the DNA TGCAGTGCTAGACGTTCGTCTGAAGCTTTCTTT. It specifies CSARRSSEAFF.

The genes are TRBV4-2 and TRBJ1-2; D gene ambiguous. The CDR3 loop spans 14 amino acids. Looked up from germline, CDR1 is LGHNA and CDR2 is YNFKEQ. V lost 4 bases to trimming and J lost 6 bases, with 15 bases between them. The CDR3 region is CASSLGRLVDGYTF. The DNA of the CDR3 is TGTGCCAGCAGCCTCGGACGCCTGGTGGATGGCTACACCTTC.

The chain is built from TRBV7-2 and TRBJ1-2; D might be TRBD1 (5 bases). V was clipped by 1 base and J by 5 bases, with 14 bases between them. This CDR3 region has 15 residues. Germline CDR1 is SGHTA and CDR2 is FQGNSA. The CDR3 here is CASSLGPGDLYGYTF. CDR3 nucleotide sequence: TGTGCCAGCAGCTTAGGGCCGGGGGATCTGTATGGCTACACCTTC.

CDR3 nucleotides: TGTGCCAGCTCGGCCCCCCCGAACAGGCGATATCAGCCCCAGCATTTT. Translating it yields CASSAPPNRRYQPQHF. The chain uses TRBV5-8 and TRBJ1-5, with D possibly TRBD1 on 5 matching bases. V shed 7 bases and J shed 5 bases, with 22 bases lying between them. The CDR3 length is 16 residues. Germline V gene lookup returns CDR1 SGHTS and CDR2 YDEGEE.

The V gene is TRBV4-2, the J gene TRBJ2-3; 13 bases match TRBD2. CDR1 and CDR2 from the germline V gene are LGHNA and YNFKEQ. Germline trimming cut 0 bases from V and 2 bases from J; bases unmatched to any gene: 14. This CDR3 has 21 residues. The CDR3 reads CASSQDLAGLAGALFTDTQYF. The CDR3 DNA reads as TGTGCCAGCAGCCAAGATTTGGCCGGACTAGCGGGGGCCCTCTTCACAGATACGCAGTATTTT.

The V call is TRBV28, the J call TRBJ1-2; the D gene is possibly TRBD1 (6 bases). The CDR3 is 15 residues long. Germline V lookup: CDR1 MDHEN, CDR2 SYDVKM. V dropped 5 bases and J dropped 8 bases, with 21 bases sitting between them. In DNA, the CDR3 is TGTGCCAGCAGTACATATGCCGGGGGCCCGAAGGGCTACACCTTC. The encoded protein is CASSTYAGGPKGYTF.

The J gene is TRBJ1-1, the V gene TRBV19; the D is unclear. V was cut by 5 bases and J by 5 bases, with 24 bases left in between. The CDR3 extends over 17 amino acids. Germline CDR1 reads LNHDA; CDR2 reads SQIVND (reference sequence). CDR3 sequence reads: CASSLPAGRISRTEAFF. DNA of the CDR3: TGTGCCAGTAGTCTCCCTGCAGGACGAATTAGCAGAACTGAAGCTTTCTTT.

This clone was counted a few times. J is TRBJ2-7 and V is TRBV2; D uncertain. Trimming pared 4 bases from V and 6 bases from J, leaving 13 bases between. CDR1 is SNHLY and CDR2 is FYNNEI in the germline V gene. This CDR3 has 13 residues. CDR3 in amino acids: CASSGGTLGEQYF. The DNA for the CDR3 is TGTGCCAGCAGTGGAGGTACCCTTGGCGAGCAGTACTTC. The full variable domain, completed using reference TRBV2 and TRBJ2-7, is EPEVTQTPSHQVTQMGQEVILRCVPISNHLYFYWYRQILGQKVEFLVSFYNNEISEKSEIFDDQFSVERPDGSNFTLKIRSTKLEDSAMYFCASSGGTLGEQYFGPGTRLTVT.

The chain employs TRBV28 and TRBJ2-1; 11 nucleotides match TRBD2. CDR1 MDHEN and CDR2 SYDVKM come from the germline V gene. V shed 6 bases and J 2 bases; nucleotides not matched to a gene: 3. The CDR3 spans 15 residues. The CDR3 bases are TGTGCCAGCAGGGGGGGACTAGCGGCCTACAATGAGCAGTTCTTC. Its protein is CASRGGLAAYNEQFF. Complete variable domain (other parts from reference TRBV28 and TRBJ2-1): DVKVTQSSRYLVKRTGEKVFLECVQDMDHENMFWYRQDPGLGLRLIYFSYDVKMKEKGDIPEGYSVSREKKERFSLILESASTNQTSMYLCASRGGLAAYNEQFFGPGTRLTVL.

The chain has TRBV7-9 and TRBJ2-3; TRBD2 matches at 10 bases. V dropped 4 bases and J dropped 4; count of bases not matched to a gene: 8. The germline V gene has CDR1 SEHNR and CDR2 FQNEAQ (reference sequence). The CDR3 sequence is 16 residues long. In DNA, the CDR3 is TGTGCCAGCAGCTCCTCCTGGACTAGCGGACCAGATACGCAGTATTTT. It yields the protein CASSSSWTSGPDTQYF.

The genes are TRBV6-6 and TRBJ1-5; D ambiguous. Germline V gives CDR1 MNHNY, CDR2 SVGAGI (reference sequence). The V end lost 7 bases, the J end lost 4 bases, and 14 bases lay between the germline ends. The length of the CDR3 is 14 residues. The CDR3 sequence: CASTLSQVNQPQHF. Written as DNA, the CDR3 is TGTGCCAGCACCCTCTCCCAGGTAAATCAGCCCCAGCATTTT.

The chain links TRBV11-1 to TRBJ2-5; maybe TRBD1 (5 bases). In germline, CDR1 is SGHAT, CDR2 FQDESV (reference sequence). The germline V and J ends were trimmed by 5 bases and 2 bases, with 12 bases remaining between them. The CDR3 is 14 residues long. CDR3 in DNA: TGTGCCAGCAGCCCTTGGCAGGGTCAAGAGACCCAGTACTTC. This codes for CASSPWQGQETQYF.